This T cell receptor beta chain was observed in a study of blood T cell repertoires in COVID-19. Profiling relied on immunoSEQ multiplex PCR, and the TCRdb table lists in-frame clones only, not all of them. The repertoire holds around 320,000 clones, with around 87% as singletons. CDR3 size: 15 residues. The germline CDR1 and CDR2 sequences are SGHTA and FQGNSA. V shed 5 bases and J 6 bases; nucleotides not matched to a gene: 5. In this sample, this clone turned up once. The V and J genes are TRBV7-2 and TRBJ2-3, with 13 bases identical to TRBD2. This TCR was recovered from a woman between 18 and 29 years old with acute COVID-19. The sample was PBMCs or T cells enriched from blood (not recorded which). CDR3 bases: TGTGCCAGCAGCACCCGACTAGCGGGAGGTGATACGCAGTATTTT. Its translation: CASSTRLAGGDTQYF.